One and the same sample provided the 12 T cell receptor beta chains below, sequenced in a study of CD8+CD57+ T cells in acquired aplastic anemia. According to the study, genomic DNA was the template for TCR beta VDJ and CDR3 profiling. TCRdb reanalysed the reads using MiXCR and keeps one entry per CDR3 protein. The sample has hundreds of thousands of distinct CDR3 sequences, 50% to 65% seen once; the top ten hold roughly 1.2%. Individuals selected for sequencing had exhibited CD8+CD57+ cell expansion on flow cytometry. Sequences were obtained from sorted CD4+, CD8+, or CD8+CD57+ T cells (not recorded which) from PBMCs. Receptors originate from a human donor with aplastic anemia.

The rearrangement links TRBV7-3 to TRBJ2-3; D is unclear. CDR3 length equals 15 residues. V lost 3 bases, J lost 2 bases, and 12 bases lay in between. CDR1 is SGHTA, CDR2 FQGTGA, per germline. This chain's CDR3 is CASSFRGWATDTQYF. For the CDR3, the DNA is TGTGCCAGCAGCTTTCGTGGTTGGGCCACAGATACGCAGTATTTT.

This clonotype came up many times. V usage is TRBV7-2 and J usage is TRBJ1-2, with 8 nucleotides matching TRBD1. V trimming: 4 bases; J trimming: 2 bases; junction bases outside the gene matches: 6. The germline gives CDR1 SGHTA, CDR2 FQGNSA. This CDR3 comprises 15 residues. The DNA for the CDR3 is TGTGCCAGCAGCTCCAGGACAGGGTCCAACTATGGCTACACCTTC. Translating gives CASSSRTGSNYGYTF.

This clonotype was detected many times. The V gene is TRBV18, the J gene TRBJ1-2; D gene ambiguous. This CDR3 contains 14 residues. V lost 2 bases and J 3 bases, leaving 10 bases between the germline ends. The germline V gene has CDR1 KGHSH and CDR2 LQKENI. CDR3 DNA: TGTGCCAGCTCACCAGCGGGTGCGGACTATGGCTACACCTTC. Translation gives CASSPAGADYGYTF.

The genes are TRBV25-1 and TRBJ1-2; D gene unclear. The CDR3 is made up of 13 amino acids. Deletions cut 0 bases from V and 6 bases from J, with 8 bases between. Germline V gives CDR1 MGHDK, CDR2 SYGVNS. DNA of the CDR3: TGTGCCAGCAGTGAATACCCTGCGGATGGCTACACCTTC. It yields the protein CASSEYPADGYTF.

This clonotype was seen repeatedly, ten times or more. J is TRBJ2-5 and V is TRBV6-5; D tentatively fits TRBD1 or TRBD2 (5 bases each). The germline CDR1 and CDR2 sequences are MNHEY and SVGAGI. Between the trimmed V and J ends, which lost 1 base and 0 bases, there was a span of 12 bases. This CDR3 region has 16 residues. The CDR3 bases are TGTGCCAGCAGTTACTTGGGGGTCGGAAACCAAGAGACCCAGTACTTC. Protein: CASSYLGVGNQETQYF.

The V and J genes are TRBV5-6 and TRBJ1-2; TRBD1 matches 7 bases. V shed 0 bases and J 0 bases; nucleotides not matched to a gene: 8. The germline V gene encodes CDR1 SGHDT and CDR2 YYEEEE. There are 17 residues in the CDR3. CDR3 coding DNA: TGTGCCAGCAGCTTGGGGTTACAGGGGCAGCCTAACTATGGCTACACCTTC. Translated: CASSLGLQGQPNYGYTF.

On this clonotype itself: One end of the junction varies from germline; a read error may be responsible. This chain connects TRBV5-1 to TRBJ2-7; TRBD1 aligns across 8 bases. CDR3 length: 13 amino acids. CDR1 and CDR2 (germline): SGHRS, YFSETQ. CDR3 loop: CASSRTGTNEQYF. CDR3 DNA sequence: TGTGCCAGCAGCCGGACAGGGACGAACGAGCAGTACTTC.

The rearrangement links TRBV7-3 to TRBJ2-1, with D possibly TRBD2 on 6 matching bases. Between the trimmed V and J ends, which lost 5 bases and 0 bases, there was a span of 8 bases. CDR1 is SGHTA and CDR2 is FQGTGA in the germline V gene. This CDR3 is 14 amino acids long. The DNA of the CDR3 is TGTGCCAGCAGCCCGGACTACTCCTACAATGAGCAGTTCTTC. Its translation: CASSPDYSYNEQFF.

This clonotype was counted a few times. The V and J genes are TRBV7-9 and TRBJ2-7, with TRBD2 matching over 10 bases. The J segment lost 6 bases and the V segment lost 1 base, leaving 6 bases of the junction unmatched. From germline, CDR1 is SEHNR and CDR2 FQNEAQ (reference sequence). The CDR3 extends over 15 amino acids. The CDR3 here is CASSLGASGSGEQYF. The CDR3 region has the DNA TGTGCCAGCAGCTTAGGGGCTAGCGGGAGCGGCGAGCAGTACTTC.

This clonotype was seen ten or more times. The V call is TRBV3-1, the J call TRBJ2-1, with a tentative D call TRBD1 (6 bases). CDR1 LGHDT and CDR2 YNNKEL come from the germline V gene (reference sequence). V gave up 3 bases and J gave up 3 bases, with 9 bases separating them. The CDR3 extends over 14 amino acids. The CDR3: CASSHLQGYNEQFF. The CDR3 DNA reads as TGTGCCAGCAGCCACCTACAGGGCTACAATGAGCAGTTCTTC.

A note on this clonotype: This is likely a read error, given that the CDR3 carries no conserved phenylalanine or tryptophan at its end. The J gene is TRBJ2-7, the V gene TRBV7-3; TRBD1 aligns across 9 bases. CDR1 and CDR2 from the germline V gene are SGHTA and FQGTGA. The CDR3 is made up of 15 amino acids. V shed 3 bases and J 2 bases; nucleotides not matched to a gene: 5. The DNA for the CDR3 is TGTGCCAGCAGCTTGGGACAGGGAAACACCTACGAGCAGTACCTC. Its translation is CASSLGQGNTYEQYL.

The chain carries TRBV10-3 and TRBJ1-6; 12 bases fit TRBD1. Trimming cost V 6 bases and J 9 bases; bases outside gene matches: 3. Germline assignment: CDR1 ENHRY and CDR2 SYGVKD. This CDR3 has 14 amino acids. The DNA of the CDR3 is TGTGCCATCAGGGGGACAGGGGGCAGTTCACCCCTCCACTTT. Translated, it gives CAIRGTGGSSPLHF.